These T cell receptor beta chains were read from a single sample in a study of blood T cells in healthy people across ages. TCRdb re-called the 5' RACE reads with MiXCR, one entry per CDR3 protein. The sample carries hundreds of thousands of distinct CDR3 sequences, about 47% recorded once. The sample was blood. The source of these receptors is a man older than 75 in good health. Each CDR3 is given with its conserved first and last residue. A D gene is named only where the DNA matches it firmly. Not all rows give a size; the values are once, few, many and, for expanded clones, a class.

j_call	d_call	v_call	clone_size	cdr3_nt	cdr3_aa
TRBJ1-1	-	TRBV5-1	-	TGCGCCAGCAGCCCCGAGGTGGGGGCGCGTATTGAAGCTTTCTTT	CASSPEVGARIEAFF
TRBJ2-5	-	TRBV7-2	-	TGTGCCAGCAGCCCAGGGTCGTGGGAGACCCAGTACTTC	CASSPGSWETQYF
TRBJ2-3	-	TRBV20-1	few	TGCAGTGGTACGCAGGGCCCCTACACAGATACGCAGTATTTT	CSGTQGPYTDTQYF
TRBJ2-1	-	TRBV27	-	TGTGCCAGCAGTTTCGGCCGGTCCTCCTACAATGAGCAGTTCTTC	CASSFGRSSYNEQFF
TRBJ2-3	-	TRBV9	few	TGTGCCAGCAGTAAAATGGGCACAGATACGCAGTATTTT	CASSKMGTDTQYF
TRBJ2-5	-	TRBV3-1	-	TGTGCCAGCAGCCAGGGGATGGGGGTTGGTCAGACCCAGTACTTC	CASSQGMGVGQTQYF
TRBJ2-5	-	TRBV20-1	-	TGCAGTGCTAGTCACCCCGAGACCCAGTACTTC	CSASHPETQYF
TRBJ2-5	TRBD2	TRBV15	-	TGTGCCACCAGCATTCCGTCCGGGGGGGAGACCCAGTACTTC	CATSIPSGGETQYF
TRBJ2-3	TRBD1	TRBV6-2/TRBV6-3	once	TGTGCCAGCGAGAAGGGACAGGGGGCAACAGATACGCAGTATTTT	CASEKGQGATDTQYF
TRBJ2-5	-	TRBV11-2	few	TGTGCCAGCAGGGCGAAAGCGGGACAGCAAGAGACCCAGTACTTC	CASRAKAGQQETQYF
TRBJ2-5	-	TRBV28	few	TGTGCCAGCAGGGGGACAGGGACTAGACAGTACTTC	CASRGTGTRQYF
TRBJ1-1	-	TRBV3-1	once	TGTGCCAGCAGCCTTAGGCCTCGTCGAGGCAACACTGAAGCTTTCTTT	CASSLRPRRGNTEAFF
TRBJ2-1	-	TRBV6-2/TRBV6-3	-	TGTGCCAGCAGTTACGGTAGGGTAGAATCGCAGTTCTTC	CASSYGRVESQFF
TRBJ2-7	TRBD2	TRBV6-6	-	TGTGCCAGCAGTTACGGGACTAGCGGGAGTTTCCCCTACGAGCAGTACTTC	CASSYGTSGSFPYEQYF
TRBJ1-5	TRBD1	TRBV12-3/TRBV12-4	once	TGTGCCAGCAGCGGGACAGGGAATTTGGGTCAGCCCCAGCATTTT	CASSGTGNLGQPQHF
TRBJ2-1	-	TRBV20-1	-	TGCAGTGCCAGGGCGGGGCCCCGCTGGAATGAGCAGTTCTTC	CSARAGPRWNEQFF
TRBJ2-2	-	TRBV25-1	-	TGTGCCAGCAGGAGGGGAGGAACCGGGGAGCTGTTTTTT	CASRRGGTGELFF
TRBJ2-7	TRBD1	TRBV20-1	-	TGCAGTGCTGCCTCAGGGGGCTGGAACGAGCAGTACTTC	CSAASGGWNEQYF
TRBJ1-3	-	TRBV7-2	-	TGTGCCAGCAGCGGGCCGTTGAGATACCCCGGAAACACCATATATTTT	CASSGPLRYPGNTIYF
TRBJ2-2	TRBD2	TRBV12-3/TRBV12-4	-	TGTGCCATCTATAGCGGGGGGCTGAACACCGGGGAGCTGTTTTTT	CAIYSGGLNTGELFF
TRBJ2-1	TRBD2	TRBV29-1	few	TGCAGCTCCTGGGACATTAGCGGGAGGAATGAGCAGTTCTTC	CSSWDISGRNEQFF
TRBJ2-1	-	TRBV28	-	TGTGCCAGCAGTTTACGTTGGGACGAGCAGTTCTTC	CASSLRWDEQFF
TRBJ2-1	TRBD1	TRBV5-1	-	TGCGCCAGCAGCTTTAAGGACAGGGGTGGCAATGGGCAGTTCTTC	CASSFKDRGGNGQFF
TRBJ2-1	-	TRBV20-1	few	TGCAGTGCTAGGTCACCATCTAACAATGAGCAGTTCTTC	CSARSPSNNEQFF
TRBJ2-1	-	TRBV20-1	once	TGCAGTGCTAGTATGCGACGCTCCTACAATGAGCAGTTCTTC	CSASMRRSYNEQFF
TRBJ2-5	-	TRBV19	-	TGTGCCAGTAGCAACAGGAGAGCGCAGTACTTC	CASSNRRAQYF
TRBJ2-7	TRBD1	TRBV12-3/TRBV12-4	once	TGTGCCAGCAGCCACCGGGACAGGCACGAGCAGTACTTC	CASSHRDRHEQYF
TRBJ2-7	-	TRBV9	-	TGTGCCAGCAGCCCCCGGACACTCTCCTACGAGCAGTACTTC	CASSPRTLSYEQYF
TRBJ2-1	TRBD2	TRBV9	few	TGTGCCAGCAGCTCTAGCGGGAGGGCCGATGAGCAGTTCTTC	CASSSSGRADEQFF
TRBJ2-6	-	TRBV20-1	-	TGCAGTGCTATGAGGGCTGGGGCCAACGTCCTGACTTTC	CSAMRAGANVLTF
TRBJ2-4	TRBD2	TRBV4-1	-	TGCGCCAGCAGCCAGGAGCCAACCGGGACCGCGGGGGAGCAGTACTTC	CASSQEPTGTAGEQYF
TRBJ2-7	-	TRBV11-1	-	TGTGCCAGCAGCTCCCCACCAGTGGGCTACAATGAGCAGTACTTC	CASSSPPVGYNEQYF
TRBJ2-5	TRBD2	TRBV28	-	TGTGCCAGCGGACTAGCGGGAGTTAGTTACAATGAGCAGTACTTC	CASGLAGVSYNEQYF
TRBJ2-5	-	TRBV29-1	few	TGCAGCGTTGTGGTCCAGGACCTAGAGCAGTACTTC	CSVVVQDLEQYF
TRBJ2-5	-	TRBV6-5	-	TGTGCCAGCAGTTACTCGCGGCAAGAGACCCAGTACTTC	CASSYSRQETQYF
TRBJ2-3	TRBD2	TRBV7-2	-	TGTGCCAGCAGCTTAAGTCTTTGGGGGGGGGAGGCAGATACGCAGTATTTT	CASSLSLWGGEADTQYF
TRBJ2-1	-	TRBV20-1	few	TGCAGTGCTAGTGGGAGAGAGCAGTTCTTC	CSASGREQFF
TRBJ2-1	TRBD2	TRBV5-1	-	TGCGCCAGCAGCTTGGCTAGGCTAGCGGGAGACTTCTACAATGAGCAGTTCTTC	CASSLARLAGDFYNEQFF
TRBJ2-2	TRBD2	TRBV3-1	-	TGTGCCAGCAGCCGCGGGACTAGTCTTGAGGGGGAGCTGTTTTTT	CASSRGTSLEGELFF
TRBJ2-7	TRBD2	TRBV28	few	TGTGCCAGCGGGGGGGAAAGCGGGACTATCTACGAGCAGTACTTC	CASGGESGTIYEQYF
TRBJ2-7	TRBD2	TRBV14	-	TGTGCCAGCAGCCACCTCTCCTTACTAGCGGGAGGGGACGAGCAGTACTTC	CASSHLSLLAGGDEQYF
TRBJ1-1	-	TRBV12-3/TRBV12-4	-	TGTGCCAGCAGTTTTTCCCAGGGTAACACTGAAGCTTTCTTT	CASSFSQGNTEAFF
TRBJ1-1	-	TRBV12-3/TRBV12-4	-	TGTGCCAGCAGTTTAGTGGGGCATGTAGAAGCTTTCTTT	CASSLVGHVEAFF
TRBJ2-5	-	TRBV2	-	TGTGCCAGCAGTGAACGCGGCCCAATAAAAGAGACCCAGTACTTC	CASSERGPIKETQYF
TRBJ2-3	TRBD2	TRBV20-1	few	TGCAGTGCTAGAGGATGGACTAGCGGGATGAATACGCAGTATTTT	CSARGWTSGMNTQYF
TRBJ2-3	TRBD2	TRBV13	few	TGTGCCAGCAGCTTACTAGCGGGGACGGTGGGGCCCCAGGATACGCAGTATTTT	CASSLLAGTVGPQDTQYF
TRBJ2-3	TRBD2	TRBV6-2/TRBV6-3	-	TGTGCCAGCAGACTGAGCGGGAGGGGAGATACGCGGTATTTT	CASRLSGRGDTRYF
TRBJ1-1	TRBD1	TRBV29-1	-	TGCAGCGCCGTCGGACAGGGCCGCGGATCGTCGAACACTGAAGCTTTCTTT	CSAVGQGRGSSNTEAFF
TRBJ2-1	-	TRBV2	once	TGTGCCAGCAGCGAAATTAGAGGAGACAATGAGCAGTTCTTC	CASSEIRGDNEQFF
TRBJ1-6	TRBD1	TRBV20-1	few	TGCAGTGCAACAATCGCCCGGACAGGGTATAATTCACCCCTCCACTTT	CSATIARTGYNSPLHF
TRBJ2-7	-	TRBV6-1	few	TGTGCCAGCAGGAGCTTGTGGGGTGAGCAGTACTTC	CASRSLWGEQYF
TRBJ1-2	-	TRBV7-2	once	TGTGCCAGCACCCTGCTGCCAGGGGCCAACTATGGCTACACCTTC	CASTLLPGANYGYTF
TRBJ2-1	TRBD2	TRBV7-8	many	TGTGCCAGCAGCTTGTTAGCGGGAGACGAGCAGTTCTTC	CASSLLAGDEQFF